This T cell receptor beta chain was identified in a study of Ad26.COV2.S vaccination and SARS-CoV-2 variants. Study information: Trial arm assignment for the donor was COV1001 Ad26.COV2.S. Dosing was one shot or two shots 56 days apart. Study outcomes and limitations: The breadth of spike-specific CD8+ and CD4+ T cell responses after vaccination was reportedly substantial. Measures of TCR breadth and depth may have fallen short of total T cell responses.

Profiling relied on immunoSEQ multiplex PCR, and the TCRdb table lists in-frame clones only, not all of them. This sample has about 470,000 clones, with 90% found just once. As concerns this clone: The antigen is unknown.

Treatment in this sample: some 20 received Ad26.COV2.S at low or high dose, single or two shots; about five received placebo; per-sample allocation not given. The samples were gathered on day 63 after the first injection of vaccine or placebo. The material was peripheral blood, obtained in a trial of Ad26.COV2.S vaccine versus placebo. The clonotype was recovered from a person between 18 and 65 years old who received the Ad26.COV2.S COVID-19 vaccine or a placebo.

CDR3 loop: CASSRGQLGQPQHF. In nucleotides, the CDR3 is TGTGCCAGCAGTCGAGGACAGTTAGGCCAGCCCCAGCATTTT. J is TRBJ1-5 and V is TRBV6-5, with a weak D call TRBD1 (6 bases). Trimming left V 5 bases short and J 7 bases short, with 15 bases between. In germline, CDR1 is MNHEY, CDR2 SVGAGI. The length of the CDR3 is 14 residues.